Sequencing of this T cell receptor beta chain was carried out in a study of T-cell memory formation after mild COVID-19. TCRdb re-called the 5' RACE reads through MiXCR, storing one row per CDR3 protein. The table records roughly 450,000 distinct CDR3 sequences, about 20% of them present only once. What was sequenced was PBMCs or a T cell subset sorted from them (not recorded which). This sequence originates from an adult woman who had mild COVID-19 (a few samples of this study predate the infection). Cell type and time point are not known.

The CDR3 nucleotides read TGTGCCAGCAGCTTGGCCCCAGCGGGAGACTACAATGAGCAGTTCTTC. Amino acid sequence: CASSLAPAGDYNEQFF. J is TRBJ2-1 and V is TRBV5-4, with TRBD2 matching over 8 bases. V lost 0 bases to trimming and J lost 3 bases; unmatched junction nucleotides: 5. The CDR3 consists of 16 residues. Germline V gene data show CDR1 as SGHNT and CDR2 as YYREEE (reference sequence).